The clone carrying this T cell receptor (beta chain) was seen repeatedly, ten times or more. Its antigen is unknown. Generation of TCR cDNA used 5'RACE template switching (which added a universal primer site and UMIs). One entry per CDR3 protein results from TCRdb running MiXCR on the 5' RACE reads. Among about 220,000 distinct CDR3 sequences listed, approximately 3.2% were seen once. The germline V gene has CDR1 ENHRY and CDR2 SYGVKD. V dropped 4 bases and J dropped 4 bases, with 7 bases sitting between them. The CDR3 runs to 12 residues. The sample is drawn from a study of T cells after yellow fever vaccination. Findings and caveats of the study: Overlap between CD4 and CD8 compartments was detected for a small share of clonotypes. Once the booster was given, most primary-vaccination clones reappeared, at over 95% for CD4 and roughly 91% for CD8.

The input for sequencing was CD4+ T cells sorted from PBMCs, taken 10 days after the yellow fever booster vaccination. V is TRBV10-3 and J is TRBJ1-1, with D possibly matching TRBD1 (5 bases). The sequence derives from a man between 18 and 29 years old who received the YFV17D yellow fever vaccine. This CDR3 reads CAISGQGTEAFF. The CDR3 DNA sequence: TGTGCCATCAGTGGGCAGGGCACTGAAGCTTTCTTT.